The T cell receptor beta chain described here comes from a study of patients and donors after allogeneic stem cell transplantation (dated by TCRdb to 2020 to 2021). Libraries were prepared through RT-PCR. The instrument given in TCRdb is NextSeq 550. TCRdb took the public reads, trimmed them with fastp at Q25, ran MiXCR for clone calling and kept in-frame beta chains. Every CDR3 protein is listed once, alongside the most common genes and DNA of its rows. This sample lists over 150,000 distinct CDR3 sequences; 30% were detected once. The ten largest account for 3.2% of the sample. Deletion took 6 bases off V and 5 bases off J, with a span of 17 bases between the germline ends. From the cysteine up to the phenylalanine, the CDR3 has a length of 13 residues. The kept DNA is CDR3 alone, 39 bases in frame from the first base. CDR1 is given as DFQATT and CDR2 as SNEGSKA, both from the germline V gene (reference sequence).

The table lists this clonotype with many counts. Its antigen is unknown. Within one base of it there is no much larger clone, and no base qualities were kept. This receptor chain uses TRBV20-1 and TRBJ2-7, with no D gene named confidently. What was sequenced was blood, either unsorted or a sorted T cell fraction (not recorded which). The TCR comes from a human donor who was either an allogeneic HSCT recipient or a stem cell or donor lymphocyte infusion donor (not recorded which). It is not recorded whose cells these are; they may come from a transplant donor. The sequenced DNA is TGCAGTGCCCATAGAGTGGGCTTGGACGAGCAGTACTTC. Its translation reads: CSAHRVGLDEQYF.